This T cell receptor beta chain was recorded in a study of early T cells in non-severe SARS-CoV-2 infection. The V gene's germline CDR1 is LNHDA and CDR2 SQIVND (reference sequence). V was pared by 5 bases and J by 5 bases, with 18 bases between. The length of the CDR3 is 15 residues. In TCRdb, the 5' RACE reads were re-called with MiXCR into one record per CDR3 protein. The sample has roughly 27,000 distinct CDR3 sequences, under 10% seen once; the top ten hold roughly 13%. Sequenced input: whole blood. The sequence derives from an adult who was a healthcare worker with PCR-confirmed SARS-CoV-2 infection or an uninfected control (not recorded which). This chain joins TRBV19 and TRBJ1-2; weak D call: TRBD1 (6 bases). CDR3 protein: CASSFQTGSTYGYTF. The DNA for the CDR3 is TGTGCCAGTAGTTTCCAGACAGGATCGACTTATGGCTACACCTTC.